The present T cell receptor (beta chain) was sequenced within a study of blood T cell repertoires in COVID-19. Turning to the study itself: The analysed material was cDNA or gDNA that came from T cells, B-cell-depleted T cells, or PBMCs.

Assay used: immunoSEQ multiplex PCR; TCRdb lists only in-frame clones, some missing. The data show 50,000 to 75,000 clones, with over 85% seen just once and approximately 2.6% held by the top ten. Germline V gives CDR1 MNHNY, CDR2 SVGAGI (reference sequence). V lost 5 bases, J lost 2 bases, and 15 bases lay in between. The CDR3 spans 16 residues. Sequenced input: peripheral blood. The receptor's source is a man between 65 and 85 years old with active COVID-19. V and J are TRBV6-6 and TRBJ1-4; D unclear. Written as DNA, the CDR3 is TGTGCCAGCAGTCCGGGCGACGGGGAGACTAATGAAAAACTGTTTTTT. The encoded protein is CASSPGDGETNEKLFF.